These T cell receptor beta chains were read from a single sample in a study of shared clonotypes between healthy human individuals. TCRdb's table, derived via immunoSEQ multiplex PCR, lists solely in-frame clones and lacks some. The top ten clones hold less than 0.25% of a sample with fewer than 1 million clones, about 97% of them seen once. Input material: naive CD8+ T cells sorted from blood. The receptors stem from a man aged 25-45 years in good health. The CDR3 runs from the conserved cysteine through the conserved F or W. D genes are given only for firm matches. Part of the rows lack a size; the others show once, few, many or a class for expanded clones.

abundance	v_gene	d_gene	j_gene	CDR3nt	CDR3aa
-	TRBV7-6	-	TRBJ2-1	TGTGCCAGCAGCGCCTTTCTAGCCGCGGGGAATGAGCAGTTCTTC	CASSAFLAAGNEQFF
-	TRBV21-1	-	TRBJ2-1	TGTGCCAGCAGCAAAGCCCGGGGAGGATACAATGAGCAGTTCTTC	CASSKARGGYNEQFF
-	TRBV7-6	TRBD2	TRBJ2-2	TGTGCCAGCACCATTAGCGGGGCAGCGAACACCGGGGAGCTGTTTTTT	CASTISGAANTGELFF
-	TRBV4-1	-	TRBJ2-5	TGCGCCAGCAGCCAAGTCAGTGGCAGGGCGGCGACCCAGTACTTC	CASSQVSGRAATQYF
-	TRBV7-3	TRBD1	TRBJ1-2	TGTGCCAGCAGCTTAGGGACAGGGTATGGCTACACCTTC	CASSLGTGYGYTF
-	TRBV15	-	TRBJ1-5	TGTGCCACCAGCAAAGAACGGGGGATCAATCAGCCCCAGCATTTT	CATSKERGINQPQHF
once	TRBV11-2	-	TRBJ2-1	TGTGCCAGCAGCTTGCCATCGAATCGTGAGCAGTTCTTC	CASSLPSNREQFF
-	TRBV11-2	TRBD1	TRBJ1-4	TGTGCCAGCAGCCGGCCGGGACAGGGGGCCTTCTATGAAAAACTGTTTTTT	CASSRPGQGAFYEKLFF
-	TRBV19	-	TRBJ1-5	TGTGCCAGTAGCGTGGGCCCTGGTAGAGCCCAGCATTTT	CASSVGPGRAQHF
-	TRBV9	-	TRBJ2-3	TGTGCCAGCAGCCCGGGCGGTACGCAGTATTTT	CASSPGGTQYF
-	TRBV28	-	TRBJ2-1	TGTGCCAGCAGTCCACGCACACGGGGGCTTGAGCAGTTCTTC	CASSPRTRGLEQFF
-	TRBV18	TRBD2	TRBJ2-1	TGTGCCAGCTCACTCCCCCAGAGCGGGGTCTATGAGCAGTTCTTC	CASSLPQSGVYEQFF
-	TRBV9	-	TRBJ2-7	TGTGCCAGCAGCGACCCCCCAGGGGAGCAGTACTTC	CASSDPPGEQYF
-	TRBV28	TRBD1	TRBJ2-1	TGTGCCAGCAGTCAGGGGGTTTCCTACAATGAGCAGTTCTTC	CASSQGVSYNEQFF
-	TRBV14	-	TRBJ2-5	TGTGCCAGCAGCCAGGAAGGAGAGACCCAGTACTTC	CASSQEGETQYF
-	TRBV7-9	-	TRBJ2-7	TGTGCCAGCAGCCACGACAGAGTGTACGAGCAGTACTTC	CASSHDRVYEQYF
-	TRBV2	-	TRBJ2-7	TGTGCCAGCCGGGCGGGAAGCGTACACGAGCAGTACTTC	CASRAGSVHEQYF
-	TRBV6-1	TRBD1	TRBJ2-7	TGTGCCAGCAGGGGACAGGTCTACGAGCAGTACTTC	CASRGQVYEQYF
-	TRBV5-1	-	TRBJ2-7	TGCGCCAGCAGCGGACCTCAGGGGACCTCCTACGAGCAGTACTTC	CASSGPQGTSYEQYF
-	TRBV19	-	TRBJ1-5	TGTGCCAGTAGTGAGGGGTTTGCGGGCTATCAGCCCCAGCATTTT	CASSEGFAGYQPQHF
-	TRBV25-1	TRBD1	TRBJ1-5	TGTGCCAGCAGCCCGGGACAGGGGACGCCCCAGCATTTT	CASSPGQGTPQHF
once	TRBV4-1	-	TRBJ2-5	TGCGCCAGCAGCCAATTCTCACCCCAAGAGACCCAGTACTTC	CASSQFSPQETQYF
-	TRBV5-1	TRBD1	TRBJ1-2	TGCGCCAGCAGCACAGGGACAGTGGGGGACTATGGCTACACCTTC	CASSTGTVGDYGYTF
-	TRBV4-3	TRBD1	TRBJ2-7	TGCGCCAGCAGCCAAGAGTATGACAGGGGGCCCTACGAGCAGTACTTC	CASSQEYDRGPYEQYF
-	TRBV12-5	-	TRBJ1-1	TGTGCTAGTGGTGAGGGGCGCACTGAAGCTTTCTTT	CASGEGRTEAFF
-	TRBV9	-	TRBJ1-2	TGTGCCAGCAGCACCCGTAACTATGGCTACACCTTC	CASSTRNYGYTF
-	TRBV27	TRBD2	TRBJ2-1	TGTGCCAGCAAACTAGCGGGAGGTTTAAATGAGCAGTTCTTC	CASKLAGGLNEQFF
once	TRBV6-1	-	TRBJ2-7	TGTGCCAGCACTAGGGGAATTACCTACGAGCAGTACTTC	CASTRGITYEQYF
-	TRBV27	TRBD1	TRBJ1-4	TGTGCCAGCAGTTTACTGGACAGGGATCGTGAAAAACTGTTTTTT	CASSLLDRDREKLFF
-	TRBV9	TRBD2	TRBJ2-2	TGTGCCAGCAGCGAGTCGGGTGGCGGGAGGATCAACACCGGGGAGCTGTTTTTT	CASSESGGGRINTGELFF
few	TRBV7-6	TRBD2	TRBJ2-1	TGTGCCAGCAGCTTATATGCGGGAGTGGGGCACAATGAGCAGTTCTTC	CASSLYAGVGHNEQFF
-	TRBV15	-	TRBJ2-7	TGTGCCACCAGCAGCGTGAGGCTCGAGATAAACTACGAGCAGTACTTC	CATSSVRLEINYEQYF
-	TRBV5-5	-	TRBJ2-5	TGTGCCAGCAGGGACGTAGCGTACGAGCCCCAGTACTTC	CASRDVAYEPQYF
-	TRBV29-1	-	TRBJ2-3	TGCAGCGTTCCCGGGGCTACTCTCACAGATACGCAGTATTTT	CSVPGATLTDTQYF
-	TRBV5-4	TRBD2	TRBJ2-7	TGTGCCAGCAGCTTGGGTAGCGGGAGTTTAGACGAGCAGTACTTC	CASSLGSGSLDEQYF
-	TRBV9	TRBD2	TRBJ2-7	TGTGCCAGCAGCGTAGTGGCTAGCGGTAGCTACGAGCAGTACTTC	CASSVVASGSYEQYF
few	TRBV14	TRBD2	TRBJ2-7	TGTGCCAGCAGCCACTTTAGCGGGAGCTCCTACGAGCAGTACTTC	CASSHFSGSSYEQYF
-	TRBV18	-	TRBJ2-2	TGTGCCAGCTCACCACCGGGGGATAGGGAGCTGTTTTTT	CASSPPGDRELFF
-	TRBV15	-	TRBJ2-7	TGTGCCACCAGCAGGGACGCGGGGCCCACCTACGAGCAGTACTTC	CATSRDAGPTYEQYF
-	TRBV4-1	-	TRBJ2-2	TGCGCCAGCAGCCAAGTTGAGAGAGGCACCGGGGAGCTGTTTTTT	CASSQVERGTGELFF
-	TRBV7-2	-	TRBJ2-3	TGTGCCAGCAGCCCCGGGGGTGATACGCAGTATTTT	CASSPGGDTQYF
-	TRBV7-9	TRBD1	TRBJ2-7	TGTGCCAGCAGCGGGACAGACACCTCCTACGAGCAGTACTTC	CASSGTDTSYEQYF
-	TRBV7-9	TRBD1	TRBJ2-1	TGTGCCAGCAGCTCCCAGGGGGCCTACAATGAGCAGTTCTTC	CASSSQGAYNEQFF
-	TRBV9	-	TRBJ1-2	TGTGCCAGCAGCTCGTCCGGGCCCGATGACTACTATGGCTACACCTTC	CASSSSGPDDYYGYTF
once	TRBV7-2	-	TRBJ1-1	TGTGCCAGCAGCTTAGAAGGGGGGCTCGTCACTGAAGCTTTCTTT	CASSLEGGLVTEAFF
-	TRBV14	-	TRBJ2-1	TGTGCCAGCAGCCAAGATATGGGGGCCATCTACAATGAGCAGTTCTTC	CASSQDMGAIYNEQFF
-	TRBV29-1	-	TRBJ2-1	TGCAGCGTTCGGAATAGGTCCTACAATGAGCAGTTCTTC	CSVRNRSYNEQFF
-	TRBV7-9	-	TRBJ2-1	TGTGCCAGCAGCTTACCCCGGGTGCCCCACTCCTACAATGAGCAGTTCTTC	CASSLPRVPHSYNEQFF